The 4 T cell receptor beta chains below were found in one sample sequenced in a study of Graves' ophthalmopathy and Graves' hyperthyroidism. RNA transcripts were the source from which TCR beta CDR3 regions were amplified. HTBI primers served in a first-round RT-PCR, which a second-round multiplex PCR followed. From the multiplex PCR reads, TCRdb called clonotypes with MiXCR, one entry per CDR3 protein. The sample yields hundreds of thousands of distinct CDR3 sequences, 35% to 50% seen once. Material for sequencing was peripheral blood. These receptors were taken from an adult man with Graves' ophthalmopathy.

This clonotype was detected a few times. The chain recombines TRBV20-1 with TRBJ2-5; tentatively, D is TRBD2 (6 bases). The CDR3 contains 12 residues. CDR1 is DFQATT and CDR2 is SNEGSKA in the germline V gene (reference sequence). CDR3 coding DNA: TGCAGCCAAACTAGCAATCAAGAGACCCAGTACTTC. Encoded protein: CSQTSNQETQYF.

This clonotype showed up many times. The CDR3 nucleotides are TGTGCCAGCAGTGAGGTTGGAGGGGTGAACACTGAAGCTTTCTTT. Its protein product is CASSEVGGVNTEAFF. This sequence joins TRBV25-1 and TRBJ1-1, with D possibly matching TRBD1 (5 bases). Per germline, CDR1 MGHDK and CDR2 SYGVNS. CDR3 length: 15 residues. The V and J ends lost 3 bases and 0 bases respectively, with 11 bases between them.

The chain employs TRBV25-1 and TRBJ1-1; D is undetermined. This CDR3 region has 13 residues. With 3 bases removed from V and 5 bases from J, the gap between germline ends came to 10 bases. Germline V gives CDR1 MGHDK, CDR2 SYGVNS. The CDR3 nucleotides are TGTGCCAGCAGTGATAGTGGGCGTACTGAAGCTTTCTTT. As protein: CASSDSGRTEAFF.

This chain joins TRBV7-2 and TRBJ2-5, with D perhaps matching TRBD1 (6 bases). Germline-derived CDR1 and CDR2 are SGHTA and FQGNSA. V lost 2 bases and J lost 5, with 15 bases in between. This CDR3 is built from 15 residues. The CDR3 DNA is TGTGCCAGCAGCTTACAAATTGGGGGCCGGGAGACCCAGTACTTC. Protein sequence: CASSLQIGGRETQYF. Filled out from reference TRBV7-2 and TRBJ2-5, the complete variable domain reads GAGVSQSPSNKVTEKGKDVELRCDPISGHTALYWYRQSLGQGLEFLIYFQGNSAPDKSGLPSDRFSAERTGGSVSTLTIQRTQQEDSAVYLCASSLQIGGRETQYFGPGTRLLVL.